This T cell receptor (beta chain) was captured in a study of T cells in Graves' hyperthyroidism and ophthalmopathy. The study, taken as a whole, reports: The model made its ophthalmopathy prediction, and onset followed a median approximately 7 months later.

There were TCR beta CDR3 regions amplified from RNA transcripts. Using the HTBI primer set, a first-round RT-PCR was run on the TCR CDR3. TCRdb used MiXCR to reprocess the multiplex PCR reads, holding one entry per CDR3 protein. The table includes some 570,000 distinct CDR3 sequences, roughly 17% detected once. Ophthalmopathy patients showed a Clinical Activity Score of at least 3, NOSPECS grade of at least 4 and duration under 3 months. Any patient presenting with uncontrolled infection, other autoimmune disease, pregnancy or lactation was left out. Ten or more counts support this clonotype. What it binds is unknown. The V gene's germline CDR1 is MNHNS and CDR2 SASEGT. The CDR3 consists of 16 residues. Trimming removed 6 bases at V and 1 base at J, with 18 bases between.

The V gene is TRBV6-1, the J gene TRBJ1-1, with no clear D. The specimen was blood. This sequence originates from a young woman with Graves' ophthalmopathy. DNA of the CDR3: TGTGCCAGCAGGTCCGGAGGGCTTCGGGGGAACACTGAAGCTTTCTTT. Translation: CASRSGGLRGNTEAFF.